The 30 T cell receptor beta chains given below trace back to one sample, sequenced in a study of blood T cell repertoires in COVID-19 (dated by TCRdb to 2018 to 2021). Library preparation used the immunoSEQ multiplex PCR assay. TCRdb's version of the immuneACCESS table is confined to in-frame rearrangements and falls short of the full clone set. An unresolved V gene accounts for under half of the shortfall where checked; the remainder is of unknown origin. This sample has 100,000 to 150,000 clones in its table, and about 89% of those were observed once. Over 10% of the sample belongs to the ten largest clones. What was sequenced was peripheral blood. Receptors originate from a woman in her 70s with COVID-19, enrolled during active disease.

The sample holds one count of this clone. V gene TRBV30 combines with J gene TRBJ1-5, with a possible D match to TRBD1 (6 bases). Trimming took off 1 base at V and 2 bases at J, with 18 bases between the two ends. This CDR3 region has 17 residues. Germline V gene sequence: CDR1 GTSNPN, CDR2 SVGIG (reference sequence). CDR3 nucleotides: TGTGCCTGGAGTGCCCCGCGAGGGGGGGTGGGCAATCAGCCCCAGCATTTT. Translating it yields CAWSAPRGGVGNQPQHF.

This chain connects TRBV21-1 to TRBJ2-6; TRBD2, the table's D call, lacks a check against the DNA. TRBV21-1 is a documented pseudogene. This CDR3 is 17 amino acids long. CDR3 amino acids: CASSKPGREFGANVLTF. Here the CDR3 DNA reads TGTGCCAGCAGCAAACCCGGTAGGGAGTTTGGGGCCAACGTCCTGACTTTC.

This clone was seen just once. The rearrangement links TRBV12-3 or TRBV12-4 to TRBJ1-1; the match to TRBD1 covers 7 bases. CDR3 length equals 12 residues. V lost 4 bases, J lost 10 bases, and 6 bases stayed unmatched. The CDR3 nucleotides read TGTGCCAGCAGTTCGACAGGGTTCGGAGCTTTCTTT. Its translation: CASSSTGFGAFF.

The gene calls are TRBV28 and TRBJ1-4; TRBD1 matches 7 bases. V trimming: 5 bases; J trimming: 5 bases; junction bases outside the gene matches: 8. Germline CDR1 and CDR2: MDHEN and SYDVKM. The CDR3 covers 15 residues. CDR3 sequence: CASSIGGRENEKLFF. CDR3 DNA sequence: TGTGCCAGCAGTATAGGGGGCCGGGAGAATGAAAAACTGTTTTTT.

This clone was recorded once. The rearrangement links TRBV19 to TRBJ2-3; possible D gene TRBD1, 5 bases. Trimming left V 8 bases short and J 4 bases short, with 13 bases between. The germline V gene has CDR1 LNHDA and CDR2 SQIVND (reference sequence). This CDR3 region has 13 residues. CDR3 in amino acids: CASRARASDTQYF. The CDR3 DNA reads TGTGCCAGTCGGGCCAGGGCCTCAGATACGCAGTATTTT.

This clone was observed a few times. The chain carries TRBV27 and TRBJ1-1; 7 bases map to TRBD1. The CDR3 is 17 residues long. Losses at the gene ends were 6 bases for V and 0 bases for J; bases not matched to a gene: 13. The germline V gene encodes CDR1 MNHEY and CDR2 SMNVEV (reference sequence). The CDR3 sequence is CASRPEAGGFMNTEAFF. CDR3 nucleotides: TGTGCCAGCAGACCAGAGGCAGGGGGTTTTATGAACACTGAAGCTTTCTTT.

The chain is built from TRBV5-1 and TRBJ1-5; D is possibly TRBD1 (5 bases). V gave up 1 base and J gave up 5 bases, with 13 bases separating them. CDR1 is SGHRS and CDR2 is YFSETQ in the germline V gene. The CDR3 covers 15 residues. Here the CDR3 reads CASSLSTGDDQPQHF. The CDR3 coding sequence is TGCGCCAGCAGCTTGTCAACGGGGGATGATCAGCCCCAGCATTTT.

Only a few counts were recorded for this clone. The chain carries TRBV12-3 or TRBV12-4 and TRBJ1-5, with TRBD1 matching 8 bases. V shed 6 bases and J 4 bases; nucleotides not matched to a gene: 2. The CDR3 is made up of 13 amino acids. The CDR3 protein is CASSRQGNQPQHF. CDR3 nucleotide sequence: TGTGCCAGCAGCAGACAGGGGAATCAGCCCCAGCATTTT.

The gene calls are TRBV25-1 and TRBJ1-6, with D tentatively TRBD1 (5 bases). The V end lost 4 bases, the J end lost 14 bases, and 15 bases lay between the germline ends. The CDR3 length is 13 residues. The germline gives CDR1 MGHDK, CDR2 SYGVNS. CDR3 in amino acids: CASSGGGGLSLHF. The CDR3 DNA is TGTGCCAGCAGTGGGGGGGGTGGATTATCCCTCCACTTT.

The chain couples TRBV24-1 to TRBJ2-2, with TRBD1 matching 8 bases. Germline assignment: CDR1 KGHDR and CDR2 SFDVKD. After removal of 2 bases from V and 3 bases from J, the junction contained 4 bases not matched to a gene. The CDR3 loop spans 16 amino acids. The CDR3 DNA reads TGTGCCACCAGTGATTGGACAGGGTGGGACACCGGGGAGCTGTTTTTT. Translation: CATSDWTGWDTGELFF.

This clone was seen just once. J is TRBJ2-7 and V is TRBV2; TRBD2 matches 9 bases. Germline CDR1 is SNHLY and CDR2 is FYNNEI. Trimming at V came to 10 bases and at J to 2 bases, leaving 21 bases not matched to a gene. The CDR3 consists of 18 residues. The CDR3: CAIIVGTSPKESPYEQYF. The CDR3 DNA follows: TGTGCCATCATCGTGGGGACTAGCCCAAAAGAAAGTCCCTACGAGCAGTACTTC.

This clone was recorded at least ten times. The rearrangement links TRBV6-5 to TRBJ2-7; 7 nucleotides line up with TRBD1. This CDR3 contains 13 residues. CDR1 is MNHEY and CDR2 is SVGAGI in the germline V gene. V lost 6 bases to trimming and J lost 0 bases; unmatched junction nucleotides: 2. CDR3 nucleotides: TGTGCCAGCAGCCGGACAGGCTCCTACGAGCAGTACTTC. It encodes CASSRTGSYEQYF.

The rearrangement links TRBV5-1 to TRBJ2-7, with a weak D call TRBD1 (7 bases). This CDR3 has 15 amino acids. The ends were cut back, 3 bases at V and 4 bases at J, with 17 bases in the middle. The germline gives CDR1 SGHRS, CDR2 YFSETQ. The CDR3 here is CASSSRQGGGYEQYF. In nucleotides, the CDR3 is TGCGCCAGCAGCTCAAGACAGGGCGGAGGGTACGAGCAGTACTTC.

The genes are TRBV9 and TRBJ2-3; D not resolved. Trimming took off 1 base at V and 3 bases at J, with 3 bases between the two ends. The CDR3 spans 12 residues. Per the germline V gene, CDR1 is SGDLS and CDR2 is YYNGEE. This chain's CDR3 is CASSVRTDTQYF. Here the CDR3 DNA reads TGTGCCAGCAGCGTACGTACAGATACGCAGTATTTT.

The V call is TRBV4-1, the J call TRBJ1-4; 9 bases match TRBD1. Germline-derived CDR1 and CDR2 are MGHRA and YSYEKL. The CDR3 sequence is 15 residues long. Trimming cost V 3 bases and J 8 bases; bases outside gene matches: 7. CDR3: CASSHLGTGQEKLFF. The CDR3 nucleotides read TGCGCCAGCAGCCACCTCGGGACAGGGCAGGAAAAACTGTTTTTT.

The chain recombines TRBV25-1 with TRBJ2-4; TRBD1 agrees at 9 bases. Germline-derived CDR1 and CDR2 are MGHDK and SYGVNS. This CDR3 has 15 amino acids. V gave up 2 bases and J gave up 8 bases; unmatched junction bases: 7. The CDR3, as DNA: TGTGCCAGCAGTGAAAGGGGACAGGGTGGGTACATTCAGTACTTC. Protein: CASSERGQGGYIQYF. Full variable domain (remainder filled in from reference TRBV25-1 and TRBJ2-4): EADIYQTPRYLVIGTGKKITLECSQTMGHDKMYWYQQDPGMELHLIHYSYGVNSTEKGDLSSESTVSRIRTEHFPLTLESARPSHTSQYLCASSERGQGGYIQYFGAGTRLSVL.

The chain recombines TRBV7-9 with TRBJ1-4; no definite D call. The CDR3 sequence is 14 residues long. Germline CDR1 is SEHNR and CDR2 is FQNEAQ (reference sequence). Trimming took off 3 bases at V and 7 bases at J, with 12 bases between the two ends. The DNA for the CDR3 is TGTGCCAGCAGCTTTCTCCGCGGAGGTGAAAAACTGTTTTTT. It is translated as CASSFLRGGEKLFF.

This clone was seen once. This chain links TRBV2 with TRBJ2-5; 10 bases are shared with TRBD2. CDR1 is SNHLY and CDR2 is FYNNEI in the germline V gene. This CDR3 spans 17 amino acids. Trimming cost V 0 bases and J 2 bases; bases outside gene matches: 6. In nucleotides, the CDR3 is TGTGCCAGCAGTGAAGCGCGGGCTAGCGGGAGACAAGAGACCCAGTACTTC. This codes for CASSEARASGRQETQYF.

This clone has just a few counts. The V and J genes are TRBV28 and TRBJ1-1, with D hard to call. Per germline, CDR1 MDHEN and CDR2 SYDVKM. Trimming took off 5 bases at V and 2 bases at J, with 18 bases between the two ends. This CDR3 has 16 amino acids. CDR3 residues: CASSTFLRRTNTEAFF. The DNA for the CDR3 is TGTGCCAGCAGTACTTTCCTCCGGAGGACCAACACTGAAGCTTTCTTT.

The V gene is TRBV10-3, the J gene TRBJ1-2; TRBD1 matches 7 bases. Trimming at V came to 6 bases and at J to 2 bases, leaving 9 bases not matched to a gene. The CDR3 covers 15 residues. In germline, CDR1 is ENHRY, CDR2 SYGVKD. Here the CDR3 reads CAISLQGVPNYGYTF. In DNA form, the CDR3 reads TGTGCCATCAGCCTGCAGGGGGTACCCAACTATGGCTACACCTTC.

This clone was recorded only once. This chain joins TRBV5-1 and TRBJ1-5; D gene uncertain. Trimming cost V 0 bases and J 1 base, with 11 bases left between them. CDR1 SGHRS and CDR2 YFSETQ come from the germline V gene. This CDR3 comprises 16 residues. The DNA for the CDR3 is TGCGCCAGCAGCTTGGAGGGAGCAGGAAGCAATCAGCCCCAGCATTTT. Amino acids: CASSLEGAGSNQPQHF.

This chain connects TRBV3-1 (or the pseudogene TRBV3-2) to TRBJ2-1; TRBD1 might be the D (6 bases). Germline V gene lookup returns CDR1 LGHDT and CDR2 YNNKEL (reference sequence). Trimming stripped 4 bases from V and 6 bases from J, with 7 bases between. The CDR3 spans 12 residues. CDR3 nucleotide sequence: TGTGCCAGCAGCCCACAGGGCAATGAGCAGTTCTTC. The encoded protein is CASSPQGNEQFF.

The chain couples TRBV3-1 (or the pseudogene TRBV3-2) to TRBJ2-4; weak D call: TRBD1 (6 bases). From germline, CDR1 is LGHDT and CDR2 YNNKEL (reference sequence). CDR3 length equals 17 residues. The V end was cut by 4 bases, the J end by 0 bases, with 16 bases between. CDR3 loop: CASSPTPTGPAKNIQYF. In DNA form, the CDR3 reads TGTGCCAGCAGCCCGACCCCAACAGGGCCAGCCAAAAACATTCAGTACTTC.

The chain recombines TRBV7-2 with TRBJ1-2; D not resolved. With 4 bases removed from V and 5 bases from J, the gap between germline ends came to 11 bases. Germline V lookup: CDR1 SGHTA, CDR2 FQGNSA. CDR3 length: 13 amino acids. The chain's CDR3 is CASSWPAGYGYTF. DNA for the CDR3: TGTGCCAGCAGCTGGCCCGCTGGTTATGGCTACACCTTC.

This chain links TRBV19 with TRBJ2-7; 12 positions match TRBD2. CDR1 LNHDA and CDR2 SQIVND come from the germline V gene (reference sequence). V lost 3 bases and J lost 5; bases outside the gene matches: 5. This CDR3 spans 15 amino acids. This CDR3 reads CASSIGLAGGNEQYF. Here the CDR3 DNA reads TGTGCCAGTAGTATCGGCCTAGCGGGGGGGAACGAGCAGTACTTC.

The CDR3 is CASSPTGALYGYTF. The CDR3 coding sequence is TGTGCTAGTAGTCCGACAGGGGCTCTCTATGGCTACACCTTC. The chain recombines TRBV12-5 with TRBJ1-2, with 8 bases that match TRBD1. V was pared by 8 bases and J by 4 bases, with 9 bases of the junction left unmatched. Germline lookup yields CDR1 LGHNT and CDR2 FRNRAP. This CDR3 is built from 14 residues. Variable domain in full (rest from reference TRBV12-5 and TRBJ1-2): DARVTQTPRHKVTEMGQEVTMRCQPILGHNTVFWYRQTMMQGLELLAYFRNRAPLDDSGMPKDRFSAEMPDATLATLKIQPSEPRDSAVYFCASSPTGALYGYTFGSGTRLTVV.

The genes are TRBV29-1 and TRBJ2-1; 8 bases are shared with TRBD1. Unmatched junction bases numbered 5, after V lost 6 bases and J lost 7 bases. The CDR3 runs to 12 residues. Germline CDR1 SQVTM, CDR2 ANQGSEA. CDR3 nucleotide sequence: TGCAGCGTGACGACAGGGGCTAATGAGCAGTTCTTC. Its protein product is CSVTTGANEQFF.

This chain uses TRBV5-1 with TRBJ2-1; D is ambiguous. This CDR3 is built from 13 residues. The V gene lost 0 bases and the J gene lost 7 bases, with 8 bases spanning the gap. Germline V gene data show CDR1 as SGHRS and CDR2 as YFSETQ. CDR3 nucleotides: TGCGCCAGCAGCTTGGACCTCGGGAATGAGCAGTTCTTC. Protein: CASSLDLGNEQFF.

V and J are TRBV6-2 or TRBV6-3 and TRBJ2-3; 8 nucleotides align to TRBD1. J was trimmed by 4 bases and V by 2 bases; bases with no gene match: 5. The CDR3 sequence is 15 residues long. In germline, CDR1 is MNHEY, CDR2 SVGEGT. The CDR3 coding sequence is TGTGCCAGCAGTTACGGGCAGGGGGCCTCAGATACGCAGTATTTT. Amino acids: CASSYGQGASDTQYF.

The chain joins TRBV18 to TRBJ2-7; 11 nucleotides line up with TRBD2. J was trimmed by 6 bases and V by 4 bases; bases with no gene match: 8. Germline V gene data show CDR1 as KGHSH and CDR2 as LQKENI. CDR3 size: 15 residues. Written as DNA, the CDR3 is TGTGCCAGCTCACAAAATAGCGGGGGGGCCGGCGAGCAGTACTTC. It yields the protein CASSQNSGGAGEQYF.